This T cell receptor (beta chain) stems from a study of cytomegalovirus exposure and HLA in healthy donors (dated by TCRdb to 2016 to 2017). Regarding the research as a whole: An earlier analysis of some 600 of the donors reported approximately 260 Gb of sequence data and around 110 million unique TCR beta sequences obtained from some 170 million T cells. To predict cytomegalovirus infection status, the study combined high-throughput TCR immunosequencing, statistical association of individual TCRs with disease status, and machine learning. A few DR-DQ haplotypes were treated as single units for association and clustering because of strong linkage in the cohort. To decide whether each TCR beta V gene segment behaved as functional or pseudogenic, an earlier analysis of fewer than 750 of the donors relied on high-throughput TCR beta sequencing. In a later analysis, previously published TCR beta repertoires from fewer than 750 donors were re-analyzed and high-resolution HLA genotyping was added so that TCR occurrence patterns could be studied. Donor age, sex, ethnicity and CMV serostatus were compiled together with the repertoire data. Among 398 genotyped donors of the cohort, an average of around 240,000 unique TCR beta nucleotide sequences were sequenced per donor, roughly a sixth of them non-productive. Besides the first cohort of roughly 700 subjects, a separate validation cohort made up of about 120 different subjects was used. The study aimed to test whether signatures of past pathogen exposure could be identified by cataloging public T cell receptors. The later analysis used no new phenotypic data to find candidate immune exposures, relying instead on TCR beta sequences and their occurrence across donors. About 280 gigabases of sequencing data and 70 million to 100 million unique TCR sequences made up an early release that covered several hundred HLA-typed donors. Both class I and class II loci were covered by HLA typing, at four-digit resolution. All discovery cohort repertoires had been generated using a single sequencing platform. Of the roughly 400 genotyped donors, 75% to 85% were placed in the genetic ancestry cluster associated with self-reported Caucasian donors. In a later genetic analysis, genome-wide SNP genotypes for about three fifths of the roughly 670 donors were used, and that subset was treated as a discovery cohort. The number of typed donors differed by locus: roughly 629-630 for A, B, C, DRB1 and DQB1; some 540 for DQA1; about 600 for DPA1; and roughly 490 for DPB1. The study used immunosequencing to profile the T cell repertoires of approximately 630 subjects and linked those repertoires to cytomegalovirus serostatus.

Notes on this clone: There is no known antigen for this receptor. The input lacks base qualities; no much larger clone sits a single base away.

The CDR3 holds 16 amino acids from the cysteine to the phenylalanine. Only the CDR3 DNA stays, 48 bases, in frame from base 1. For CDR1 and CDR2, the germline V gene lists SGHRS and YFSETQ. V is shortened by 0 bases, J by 6 bases, and the region joining them spans 16 bases. The paper's findings and limits, for the study overall: Compared with equally common non-associated chains, HLA-associated TCR beta chains in a later analysis were more clonally expanded and had lower generation probabilities. In both the original and validation cohorts, the classifier was reported to diagnose cytomegalovirus status with high specificity and sensitivity. Most CMV-associated TCR beta chains appeared to be HLA-restricted in a later analysis, and the HLA associations seemed to be driven largely by CMV exposure. Several of the top co-occurrence clusters appeared to be linked to parvovirus B19, influenza, CMV and Epstein-Barr virus, according to a later analysis. A cluster of highly shared sequence variants was judged likely to represent a technical artifact of the sequencing pipeline. Only TCR beta chains were sequenced in this cohort, and the absence of alpha or paired-chain data limited detectable features. Most TCR sequences were observed very rarely across donors, whereas some public TCRs were present in many individuals. A few of the identified cytomegalovirus-associated TCR beta chains were confirmed in vitro to be specific for cytomegalovirus antigens. Presence/absence analyses assumed roughly uniform sequencing depth across donors, an assumption that may not hold. A later genetic analysis associated a missense DCLRE1C variant with V-gene and J-gene trimming of TCR beta chains, and an independent cohort replicated the association. A further reported finding was that TCR beta sequences accurately predicted the HLA-A and HLA-B alleles for most subjects in the first cohort. At a false discovery rate of 0.05, a later analysis linked 16,951 TCR beta sequences to specific HLA alleles. When HLA alleles, especially DR and DQ, strongly co-occurred, TCR associations were difficult to assign to individual alleles. Because HLA typing was missing for some donors at each locus, association tests included only the typed subset. The only immune exposure information available for the cohort was CMV serostatus. In an earlier analysis of roughly 500 of the donors, most TCR beta V segments appeared in productive rearrangements about 90% or about 30% of the time, broadly matching IMGT annotations. In a later analysis, TCR association rates were found to vary across HLA loci, with the most associated TCRs seen for DRB1 alleles and the fewest for HLA-C alleles. In a later genetic analysis, fewer N-insertions in productive TCRs were reported among donors in an Asian-associated ancestry cluster than the roughly 700-donor mean. The authors suggested that the approach could potentially be generalized to other disease states and immunological phenotypes. Linkage disequilibrium might explain the correlated functional status among segregating V segments, but an unknown experimental factor could not be excluded. The study listed 164 TCR beta chains as associated with cytomegalovirus. The 87-base-pair reads could not distinguish some IMGT-functional V segments, including TRBV6-2 and TRBV6-3, so those segments were excluded. Around 16 rarely observed V segments, including chromosome 9 orphons, were excluded from the earlier analysis of several hundred of the donors because counts were too low.

Receptor amplification or capture employed the immunoSEQ multiplex PCR assay. A mixture of 60 forward primers for TCR Vbeta segments and 13 reverse primers for TCR Jbeta segments was used in the multiplex PCR. Amplification of the CDR3 region of rearranged TCR beta genes was performed with a multiplex PCR assay on genomic DNA. On the Illumina HiSeq System, the amplified TCR beta libraries were sequenced as 87-base-pair reads. The paper's data handling went like this. A later analysis tallied 75 million to 85 million unique TCR beta chains across the 700 or so repertoires, and around 9.9 million of those chains were shared by two or more donors. To remove PCR and sequencing errors, raw reads were error-corrected and collapsed into unique sequences using a nearest-neighbor algorithm that merged closely related sequences. CDR3 sequences were aligned to IMGT reference sequences to assign V, D and J gene segments. Each retained sequence needed at least a six-nucleotide match to both a V gene segment and a J gene segment. Rearrangements were called productive when the CDR3 lacked stop codons and stayed in frame with V and J; all others were non-productive. Following IMGT convention, CDR3 was defined as the stretch from the second conserved V-encoded cysteine to the conserved J-encoded phenylalanine. In an earlier analysis of 587 of the donors, sequences lacking an unambiguous match to a single V gene segment were excluded. In an earlier analysis of approximately 590 of the donors, V segments were called functional above 56.7% productive rearrangements and were called segregating when the between-donor standard deviation exceeded 5%. A statistical classification framework was built for diagnosing cytomegalovirus status from the catalog of TCR beta chain sequences. V and J gene assignment, in a later analysis, came from comparing TCR nucleotide sequences with IMGT/GENE-DB human TR gene sequences. In a later analysis, CDR3 sequences and most-parsimonious VDJ recombination scenarios were assigned using the TCRdist pipeline. A later analysis defined each TCR beta chain by its CDR3 amino acid sequence plus V-gene family, and excluded reads lacking a unique V-gene family. As a way to deal with suspected cross-contamination and a sequencing artifact, a later analysis dropped more than 500 nucleotide sequences that were highly shared and had low generation probability. In a later analysis, a clonal expansion index for each public chain was calculated from normalized within-repertoire ranks of inferred template counts. Generation probabilities in a later analysis came from a VDJ recombination model fitted to out-of-frame rearrangements, and those results were checked against IGoR. In a later analysis, hypergeometric tests were used to score TCR-TCR, TCR-HLA and TCR-CMV co-occurrence, with a repertoire-size bias correction applied to TCR pairs. To estimate false discovery rates, a later analysis permuted the HLA or CMV assignments 20 times. In a later analysis, co-occurring TCRs were grouped with DBSCAN, and TCRdist sequence similarity was added when clustering was performed within HLA-allele-positive subsets. Repertoires with fewer than 30,000 or more than 120,000 public chains, plus five repertoires with anomalous nucleotide sharing, were excluded from co-occurrence clustering. In its TCRdb copy, this immuneACCESS table keeps in-frame sequences only and misses some clones. Where compared with another copy, unresolved V genes explain less than half of these, and the others have no known cause. The V and J calls and clone size come from that table; D and trimming were worked out from the DNA. Counted in this sample were approximately 140,000 clones; approximately 82% of them appeared once. Of the sample, about 3.2% falls within the top ten clones.

In total, 600 or so healthy bone marrow donors made up the cohort. At the time of sampling, all cohort members were nominally healthy, though unrecorded immune exposures were likely present. The donor tested CMV seropositive, placing the donor among the 250 to 350 seropositive members of the cohort. A peripheral blood sample was provided by each donor, and peripheral blood mononuclear cells were used for TCR beta sequencing. The Qiagen DNeasy Blood Extraction Kit was used to extract genomic DNA from the blood cell samples. The sequence is built from TRBV5-1 and TRBJ2-1; 6 matching bases give a weak D call of TRBD2. This TCR was sampled from a man between 18 and 35 years old in good health and CMV-seropositive. Source material: PBMCs. CDR3 region: CASSLVGRLASNEQFF. The DNA sequence follows: TGCGCCAGCAGCTTGGTAGGTCGGCTAGCGAGCAATGAGCAGTTCTTC.